These 7 T cell receptor beta chains were sequenced from one sample in a study of blood T cells in healthy people across ages. Sample-barcoded 5' priming and a J-beta primer mix drove a second PCR of 7 to 11 cycles. TCRdb fed the 5' RACE reads into MiXCR, producing one record per CDR3 protein. The top ten clones hold 15% to 20% of a sample with about 1 million distinct CDR3 sequences, 35% to 50% of them seen once. The sequenced material came from blood. These receptors originate from a woman in her sixties or seventies in good health.

There are a few counts of this clonotype. V is TRBV14 and J is TRBJ2-3, with 8 nucleotides matching TRBD2. This CDR3 spans 16 amino acids. From germline, CDR1 is SGHDN and CDR2 FVKESK. V dropped 1 base and J dropped 0; count of bases not matched to a gene: 3. CDR3 DNA sequence: TGTGCCAGCAGCCAAGTCGGCGGGGGGAGCACAGATACGCAGTATTTT. Its translation is CASSQVGGGSTDTQYF.

The J gene is TRBJ1-2, the V gene TRBV20-1; D is undetermined. The CDR3 runs to 8 residues. Germline V gene lookup returns CDR1 DFQATT and CDR2 SNEGSKA (reference sequence). Trimming took off 6 bases at V and 10 bases at J, with 6 bases between the two ends. The CDR3 coding sequence is TGCAGTGCCGGATCCTACACCTTC. It yields the protein CSAGSYTF.

The V gene is TRBV29-1, the J gene TRBJ2-7, with TRBD2 matching 9 bases. CDR1 and CDR2 from the germline V gene are SQVTM and ANQGSEA. CDR3 length: 14 amino acids. The V gene end was trimmed by 6 bases and the J gene end by 7 bases; junction bases not matched to a gene: 13. CDR3 DNA sequence: TGCAGCGTCCCAGCGGGAGGTTCCTACAATGAGCAGTACTTC. It specifies CSVPAGGSYNEQYF.

The chain has TRBV9 and TRBJ2-3; 7 nucleotides agree with TRBD2. Looked up from germline, CDR1 is SGDLS and CDR2 is YYNGEE. V shed 0 bases, J shed 4 bases, and the junction held 14 bases outside the gene matches. This CDR3 spans 18 amino acids. As DNA, the CDR3 is TGTGCCAGCAGCGTAGAAGGGTTGATGGCGGGAGAGGCAGATACGCAGTATTTT. Residues: CASSVEGLMAGEADTQYF.

The table lists this clonotype with many counts. The rearrangement links TRBV5-1 to TRBJ1-1; the D gene is possibly TRBD1 (6 bases). CDR3 size: 12 residues. CDR1 and CDR2 from the germline V gene are SGHRS and YFSETQ. V dropped 5 bases and J dropped 3 bases, with 8 bases sitting between them. CDR3 in DNA: TGCGCCAGCAGTACAGGGTACACTGAAGCTTTCTTT. Its translation is CASSTGYTEAFF.

V and J are TRBV5-1 and TRBJ2-5, with TRBD1 matching over 10 bases. The J call is in doubt because the DNA end fits TRBJ2-7 better. Per the germline V gene, CDR1 is SGHRS and CDR2 is YFSETQ. The CDR3 consists of 14 residues. The CDR3 DNA reads TGCGCCAGCAGCTTGGGACAGGGGGCCCTCGAGCAGTACTTC. Protein sequence: CASSLGQGALEQYF.

In its sample, this clonotype was seen once. One junction end disagrees with the germline gene, perhaps due to a read error. V is TRBV27 and J is TRBJ2-5; 11 bases fit TRBD1. Germline V CDR1 and CDR2: MNHEY, SMNVEV (reference sequence). CDR3 length equals 16 residues. The CDR3 spells CDSSSSGTGGQETQYF. The CDR3 nucleotides are TGTGACAGCAGTTCTTCCGGGACAGGGGGCCAAGAGACCCAGTACTTC.